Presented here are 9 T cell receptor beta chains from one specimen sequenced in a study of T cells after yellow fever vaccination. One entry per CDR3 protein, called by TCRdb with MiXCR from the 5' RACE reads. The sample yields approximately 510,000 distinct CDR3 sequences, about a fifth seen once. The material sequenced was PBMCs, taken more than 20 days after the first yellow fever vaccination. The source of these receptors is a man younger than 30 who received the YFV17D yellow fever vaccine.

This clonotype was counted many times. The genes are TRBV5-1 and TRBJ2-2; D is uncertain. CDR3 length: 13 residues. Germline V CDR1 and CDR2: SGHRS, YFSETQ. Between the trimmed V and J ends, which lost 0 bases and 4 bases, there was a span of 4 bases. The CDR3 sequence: CASSLDPTGELFF. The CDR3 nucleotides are TGCGCCAGCAGCTTGGACCCCACCGGGGAGCTGTTTTTT. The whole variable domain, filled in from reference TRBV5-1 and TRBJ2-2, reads KAGVTQTPRYLIKTRGQQVTLSCSPISGHRSVSWYQQTPGQGLQFLFEYFSETQRNKGNFPGRFSGRQFSNSRSEMNVSTLELGDSALYLCASSLDPTGELFFGEGSRLTVL.

The CDR3: CATSRDPQGTQYF. CDR3 coding DNA: TGTGCCACTTCCCGGGACCCCCAAGGCACCCAGTACTTC. The V call is TRBV2, the J call TRBJ2-5; possibly TRBD1 or TRBD2 for D (5 bases each). Trimming pared 10 bases from V and 8 bases from J, leaving 20 bases between. Germline-derived CDR1 and CDR2 are SNHLY and FYNNEI. CDR3 size: 13 residues. The complete variable domain, with remaining parts taken from reference TRBV2 and TRBJ2-5, reads EPEVTQTPSHQVTQMGQEVILRCVPISNHLYFYWYRQILGQKVEFLVSFYNNEISEKSEIFDDQFSVERPDGSNFTLKIRSTKLEDSAMYFCATSRDPQGTQYFGPGTRLLVL.

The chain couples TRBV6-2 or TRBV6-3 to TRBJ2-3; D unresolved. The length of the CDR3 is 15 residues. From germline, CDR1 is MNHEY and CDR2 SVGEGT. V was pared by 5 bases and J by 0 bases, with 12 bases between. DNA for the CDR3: TGTGCCAGCAGTACCCCAAGGGCTAGCACAGATACGCAGTATTTT. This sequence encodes CASSTPRASTDTQYF.

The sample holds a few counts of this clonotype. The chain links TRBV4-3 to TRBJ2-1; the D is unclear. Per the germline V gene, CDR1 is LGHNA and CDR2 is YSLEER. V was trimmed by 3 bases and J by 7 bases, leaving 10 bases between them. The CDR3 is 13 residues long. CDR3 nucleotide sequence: TGCGCCAGCAGCCATATTGTTGGGAATGAGCAGTTCTTC. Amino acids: CASSHIVGNEQFF.

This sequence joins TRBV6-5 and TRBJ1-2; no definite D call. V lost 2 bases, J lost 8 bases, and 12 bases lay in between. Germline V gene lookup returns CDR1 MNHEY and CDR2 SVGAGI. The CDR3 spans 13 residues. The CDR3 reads CASSYMGLGGYTF. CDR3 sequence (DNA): TGTGCCAGCAGTTACATGGGGTTAGGGGGCTACACCTTC.

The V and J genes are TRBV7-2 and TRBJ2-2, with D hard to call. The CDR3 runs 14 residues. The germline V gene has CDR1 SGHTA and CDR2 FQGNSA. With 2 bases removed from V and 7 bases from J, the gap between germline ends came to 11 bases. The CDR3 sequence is CASSLLLGLGELFF. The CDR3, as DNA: TGTGCCAGCAGCTTATTGTTAGGGCTCGGGGAGCTGTTTTTT. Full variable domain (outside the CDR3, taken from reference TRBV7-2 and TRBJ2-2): GAGVSQSPSNKVTEKGKDVELRCDPISGHTALYWYRQSLGQGLEFLIYFQGNSAPDKSGLPSDRFSAERTGGSVSTLTIQRTQQEDSAVYLCASSLLLGLGELFFGEGSRLTVL.

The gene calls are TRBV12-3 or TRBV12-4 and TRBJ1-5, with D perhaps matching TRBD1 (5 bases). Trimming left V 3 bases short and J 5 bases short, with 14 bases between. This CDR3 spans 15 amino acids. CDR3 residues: CASSFVIGEDQPQHF. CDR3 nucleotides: TGTGCCAGCAGTTTTGTTATAGGGGAGGATCAGCCCCAGCATTTT.

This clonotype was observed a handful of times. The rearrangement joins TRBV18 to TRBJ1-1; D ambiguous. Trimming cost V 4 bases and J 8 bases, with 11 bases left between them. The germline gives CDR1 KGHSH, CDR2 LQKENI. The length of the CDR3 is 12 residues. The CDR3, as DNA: TGTGCCAGCTCACTCCTGACCGAGGAAGCTTTCTTT. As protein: CASSLLTEEAFF.

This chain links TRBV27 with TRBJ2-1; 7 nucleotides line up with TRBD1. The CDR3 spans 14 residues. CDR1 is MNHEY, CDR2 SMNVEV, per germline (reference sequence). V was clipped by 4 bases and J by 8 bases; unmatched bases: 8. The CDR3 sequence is CASSYDRVYDEQFF. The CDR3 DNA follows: TGTGCCAGCAGTTATGACAGGGTTTACGATGAGCAGTTCTTC.